The entry that follows covers one TCR beta chain sequence. The sample comes from a study of CD8+CD57+ T cells in acquired aplastic anemia. Background on the study: The study obtained an average of around 2.9 ug of DNA from sorted CD4+ and CD8+ cells.

Genomic DNA constituted the template upon which TCR beta VDJ and CDR3 profiling was performed. TCRdb reanalysed the reads using MiXCR and keeps one entry per CDR3 protein. The sample contains about 270,000 distinct CDR3 sequences, approximately 86% of which appear only once. Before being chosen for sequencing, patients had shown CD8+CD57+ cell expansion by flow cytometry. The CDR3 length is 16 residues. The germline CDR1 and CDR2 sequences are SGDLS and YYNGEE. V trimming: 0 bases; J trimming: 8 bases; junction bases outside the gene matches: 11. Sample: sorted CD4+, CD8+, or CD8+CD57+ T cells (not recorded which) from PBMCs. The rearrangement links TRBV9 to TRBJ2-1; 7 bases are a match to TRBD1. This TCR came from a human donor with aplastic anemia. The chain's CDR3 is CASSVGGQSTHDEQFF. CDR3 nucleotides: TGTGCCAGCAGCGTAGGGGGACAGAGCACACATGATGAGCAGTTCTTC.